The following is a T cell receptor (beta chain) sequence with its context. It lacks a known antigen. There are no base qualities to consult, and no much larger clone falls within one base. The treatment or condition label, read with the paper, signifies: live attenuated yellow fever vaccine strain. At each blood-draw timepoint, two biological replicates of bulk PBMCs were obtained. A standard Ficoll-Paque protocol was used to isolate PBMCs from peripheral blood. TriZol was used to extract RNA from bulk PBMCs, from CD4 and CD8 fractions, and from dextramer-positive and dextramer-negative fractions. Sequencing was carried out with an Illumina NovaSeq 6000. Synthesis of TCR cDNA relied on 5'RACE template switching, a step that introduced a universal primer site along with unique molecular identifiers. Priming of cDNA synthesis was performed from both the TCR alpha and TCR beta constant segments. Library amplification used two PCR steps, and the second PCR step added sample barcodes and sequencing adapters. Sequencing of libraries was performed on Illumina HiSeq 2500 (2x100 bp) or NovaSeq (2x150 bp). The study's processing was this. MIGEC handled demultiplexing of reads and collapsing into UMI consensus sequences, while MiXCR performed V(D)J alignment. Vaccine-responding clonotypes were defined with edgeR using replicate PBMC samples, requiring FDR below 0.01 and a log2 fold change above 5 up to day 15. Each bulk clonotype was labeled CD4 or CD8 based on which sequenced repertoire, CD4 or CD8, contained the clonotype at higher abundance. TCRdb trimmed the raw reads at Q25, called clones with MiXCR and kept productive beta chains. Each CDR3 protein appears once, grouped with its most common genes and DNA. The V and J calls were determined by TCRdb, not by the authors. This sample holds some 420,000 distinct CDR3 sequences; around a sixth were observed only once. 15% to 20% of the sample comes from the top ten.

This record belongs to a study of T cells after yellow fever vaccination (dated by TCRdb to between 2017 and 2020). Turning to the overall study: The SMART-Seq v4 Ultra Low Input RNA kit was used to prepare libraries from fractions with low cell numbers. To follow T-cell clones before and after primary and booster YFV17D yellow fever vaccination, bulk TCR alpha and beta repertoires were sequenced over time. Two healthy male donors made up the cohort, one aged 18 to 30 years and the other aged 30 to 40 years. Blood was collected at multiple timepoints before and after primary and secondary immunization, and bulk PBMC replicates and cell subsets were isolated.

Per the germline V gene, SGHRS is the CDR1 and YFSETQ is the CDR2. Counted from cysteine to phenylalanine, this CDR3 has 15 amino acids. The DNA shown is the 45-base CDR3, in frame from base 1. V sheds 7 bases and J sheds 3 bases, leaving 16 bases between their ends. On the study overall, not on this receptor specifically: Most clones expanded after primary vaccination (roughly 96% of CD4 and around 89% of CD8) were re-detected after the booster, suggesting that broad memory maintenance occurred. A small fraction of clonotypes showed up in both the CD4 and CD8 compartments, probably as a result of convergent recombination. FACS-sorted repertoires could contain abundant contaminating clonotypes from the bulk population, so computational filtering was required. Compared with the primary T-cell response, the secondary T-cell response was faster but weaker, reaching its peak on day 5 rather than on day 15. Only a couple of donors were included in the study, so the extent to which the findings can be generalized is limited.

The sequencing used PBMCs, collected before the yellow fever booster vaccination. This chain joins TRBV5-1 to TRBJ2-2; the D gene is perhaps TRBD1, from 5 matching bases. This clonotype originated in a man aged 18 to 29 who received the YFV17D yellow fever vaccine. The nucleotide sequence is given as TGCGCCAGCGGCGAGATATGGGGCGACACCGGGGAGCTGTTTTTT. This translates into CASGEIWGDTGELFF.